Sequencing of this T cell receptor (beta chain) was carried out in a study of T cell responses to AZD1222 COVID-19 vaccine. Per the germline V gene, CDR1 is MDHEN and CDR2 is SYDVKM. The CDR3 is made up of 14 amino acids. Between the trimmed V and J ends, which lost 2 bases and 6 bases, there was a span of 11 bases. Sequencing used immunoSEQ multiplex PCR; TCRdb keeps in-frame clones, though not all of them. In the table there are 120,000 to 150,000 clones, approximately 88% of which are singletons. This TCR was recovered from an adult who received the MenACWY meningococcal vaccine as a control. Here the sequenced sample was peripheral blood, taken 28 days after the second dose of the MenACWY control vaccine. This chain connects TRBV28 to TRBJ1-5; D call uncertain. The CDR3 DNA reads TGTGCCAGCAGTTTAGGAGGTGTGGGTCAGCCCCAGCATTTT. Amino acids: CASSLGGVGQPQHF.